These 3 T cell receptor beta chains were sequenced from one sample in a study of cytomegalovirus exposure and HLA in healthy donors. The PCR used 60 Vbeta and 13 Jbeta primers. Here immunoSEQ multiplex PCR was the method, and the copy in TCRdb shows in-frame clones only, minus some. The sample records about 160,000 clones, 70% to 90% being singletons. Sequencing used PBMCs. These receptors were collected from a man between 18 and 29 years old in good health and CMV-seropositive.

This chain uses TRBV18 with TRBJ2-1, with TRBD2 matching 12 bases. Trimming took 3 bases from V and 4 from J; bases not matched to a gene: 4. This CDR3 has 16 residues. Germline CDR1 KGHSH, CDR2 LQKENI. Here the CDR3 DNA reads TGTGCCAGCTCACCGTGGACTAGCGGGGAGTACAATGAGCAGTTCTTC. It yields the protein CASSPWTSGEYNEQFF.

The CDR3 coding sequence is TGTGCCAGCAGCTTGGTAGCGGGGGGCGCAGATACGCAGTATTTT. It codes for CASSLVAGGADTQYF. The rearrangement joins TRBV5-4 to TRBJ2-3; 10 bases fit TRBD2. The CDR3 loop spans 15 amino acids. The germline CDR1 and CDR2 sequences are SGHNT and YYREEE (reference sequence). With 0 bases clipped from V and 4 bases from J, the junction kept 2 bases outside the gene matches. The whole variable domain, remainder taken from reference TRBV5-4 and TRBJ2-3, is ETGVTQSPTHLIKTRGQQVTLRCSSQSGHNTVSWYQQALGQGPQFIFQYYREEENGRGNFPPRFSGLQFPNYSSELNVNALELDDSALYLCASSLVAGGADTQYFGPGTRLTVL.

The V gene is TRBV4-1, the J gene TRBJ1-6; D is possibly TRBD1 (5 bases). V was pared by 0 bases and J by 13 bases, with 22 bases between. Germline loops: CDR1 MGHRA, CDR2 YSYEKL. The CDR3 has 17 amino acids. The chain's CDR3 is CASSQEGRPGGTDPLHF. DNA of the CDR3: TGCGCCAGCAGCCAAGAGGGGAGGCCGGGGGGAACCGACCCCCTCCACTTT.